Listed here are 6 T cell receptor beta chains from one sample, sequenced in a study of blood T cell repertoires in COVID-19. TCRdb's table, derived via immunoSEQ multiplex PCR, lists solely in-frame clones and lacks some. Found here are 95,000 or so clones, around 87% of them singletons; the top ten hold about a sixth. Sequencing input: peripheral blood. Source of these receptors: a human donor in a cohort sampled during active COVID-19.

The V and J genes are TRBV4-1 and TRBJ2-1; D might be TRBD2 (5 bases). The CDR3 covers 15 residues. Germline CDR1 MGHRA, CDR2 YSYEKL. V was trimmed by 1 base and J by 10 bases, leaving 17 bases between them. DNA for the CDR3: TGCGCCAGCAGCCAAGGTAGGGTCTCTGGAGGCGAGCAGTTCTTC. Translating it yields CASSQGRVSGGEQFF.

This clone has more than one count but fewer than ten. The chain has TRBV11-2 and TRBJ2-7; possibly TRBD2 for D (5 bases). Trimming left V 5 bases short and J 5 bases short, with 13 bases between. The CDR3 runs to 13 residues. Germline loops: CDR1 SGHAT, CDR2 FQNNGV. This CDR3 is CASSLERTHEQYF. CDR3 nucleotides: TGTGCCAGCAGCCTGGAGCGGACTCACGAGCAGTACTTC. Full variable domain (outside the CDR3, taken from reference TRBV11-2 and TRBJ2-7): EAGVAQSPRYKIIEKRQSVAFWCNPISGHATLYWYQQILGQGPKLLIQFQNNGVVDDSQLPKDRFSAERLKGVDSTLKIQPAKLEDSAVYLCASSLERTHEQYFGPGTRLTVT.

This CDR3 is CASSYSRGWNTEAFF. Written as DNA, the CDR3 is TGTGCCAGCAGTTACTCTCGAGGGTGGAACACTGAAGCTTTCTTT. V usage is TRBV6-5 and J usage is TRBJ1-1; D call uncertain. CDR1 is MNHEY and CDR2 is SVGAGI in the germline V gene. The CDR3 totals 15 residues. With 0 bases removed from V and 1 base from J, the gap between germline ends came to 9 bases.

The chain uses TRBV19 and TRBJ1-6; 9 bases match TRBD1. Trimming at V came to 8 bases and at J to 6 bases, leaving 2 bases not matched to a gene. Germline V gene data show CDR1 as LNHDA and CDR2 as SQIVND (reference sequence). There are 13 residues in the CDR3. The DNA for the CDR3 is TGTGCCAGTTCGGACAGGGGTAATTCACCCCTCCACTTT. This codes for CASSDRGNSPLHF.

This chain connects TRBV16 to TRBJ2-5; 8 bases fit TRBD1. The CDR3 is 15 residues long. Germline V gives CDR1 KGHSY, CDR2 FQNENV. V was clipped by 5 bases and J by 1 base; unmatched bases: 6. This CDR3 is CASSRQTGGQETQYF. CDR3 nucleotide sequence: TGTGCCAGCAGCAGGCAAACAGGGGGCCAAGAGACCCAGTACTTC.

The chain employs TRBV5-1 and TRBJ1-1; D ambiguous. Per the germline V gene, CDR1 is SGHRS and CDR2 is YFSETQ. Trimming left V 2 bases short and J 4 bases short, with 9 bases between. The CDR3 sequence is 13 residues long. The CDR3 nucleotides read TGCGCCAGCAGCTTAACAGTGGGCACTGAAGCTTTCTTT. Residues: CASSLTVGTEAFF.